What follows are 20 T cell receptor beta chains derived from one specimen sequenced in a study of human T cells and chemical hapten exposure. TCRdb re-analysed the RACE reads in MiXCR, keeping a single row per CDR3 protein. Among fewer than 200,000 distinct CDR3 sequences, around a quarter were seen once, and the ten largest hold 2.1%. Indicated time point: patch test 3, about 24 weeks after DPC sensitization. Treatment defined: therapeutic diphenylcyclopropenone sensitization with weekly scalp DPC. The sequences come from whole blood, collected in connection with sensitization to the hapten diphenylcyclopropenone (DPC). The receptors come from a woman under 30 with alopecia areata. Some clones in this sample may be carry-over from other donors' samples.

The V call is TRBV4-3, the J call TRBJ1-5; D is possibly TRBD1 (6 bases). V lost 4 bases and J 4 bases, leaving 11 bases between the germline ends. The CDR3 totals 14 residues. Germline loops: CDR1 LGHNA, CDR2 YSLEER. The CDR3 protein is CASSPDRFNQPQHF. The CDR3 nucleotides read TGCGCCAGCAGCCCGGACAGATTTAATCAGCCCCAGCATTTT.

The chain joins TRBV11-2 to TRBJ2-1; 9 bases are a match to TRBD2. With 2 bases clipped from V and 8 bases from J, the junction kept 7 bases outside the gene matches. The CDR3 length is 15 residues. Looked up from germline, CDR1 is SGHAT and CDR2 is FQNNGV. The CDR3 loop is CASSLLAGARDEQFF. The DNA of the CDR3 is TGTGCCAGCAGCTTATTAGCGGGGGCGAGGGATGAGCAGTTCTTC.

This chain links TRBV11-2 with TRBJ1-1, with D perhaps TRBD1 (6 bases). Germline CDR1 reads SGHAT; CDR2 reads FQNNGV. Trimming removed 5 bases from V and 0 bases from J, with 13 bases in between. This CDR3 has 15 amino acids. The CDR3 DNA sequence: TGTGCCAGCAGCCAAACCGGACAGTTGAACACTGAAGCTTTCTTT. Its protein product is CASSQTGQLNTEAFF.

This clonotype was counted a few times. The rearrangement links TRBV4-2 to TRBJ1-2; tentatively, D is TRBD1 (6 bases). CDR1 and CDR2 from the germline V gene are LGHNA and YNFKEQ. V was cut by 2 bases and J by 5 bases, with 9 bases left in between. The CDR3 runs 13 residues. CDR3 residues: CASSQTQGYGYTF. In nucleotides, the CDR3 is TGTGCCAGCAGCCAAACACAGGGATATGGCTACACCTTC.

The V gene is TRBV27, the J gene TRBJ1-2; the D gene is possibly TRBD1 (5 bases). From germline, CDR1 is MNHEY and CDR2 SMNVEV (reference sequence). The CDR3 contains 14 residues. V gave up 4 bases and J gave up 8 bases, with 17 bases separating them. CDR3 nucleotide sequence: TGTGCCAGCAGTTCGGGGCCGGGCACGGGCGGCTACACCTTC. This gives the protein CASSSGPGTGGYTF.

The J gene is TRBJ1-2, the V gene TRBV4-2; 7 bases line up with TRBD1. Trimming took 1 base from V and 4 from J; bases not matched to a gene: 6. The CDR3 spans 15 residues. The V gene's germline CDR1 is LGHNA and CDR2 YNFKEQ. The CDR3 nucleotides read TGTGCCAGCAGCCAAGGGTCAGGGGGTTTCTATGGCTACACCTTC. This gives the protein CASSQGSGGFYGYTF.

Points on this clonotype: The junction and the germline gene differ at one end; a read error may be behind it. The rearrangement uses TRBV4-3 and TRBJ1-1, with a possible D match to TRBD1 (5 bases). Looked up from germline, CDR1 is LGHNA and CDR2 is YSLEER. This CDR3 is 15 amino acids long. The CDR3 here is CASSRTRVMNAEAFF. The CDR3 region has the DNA TGCGCCAGCAGCCGAACCAGGGTTATGAACGCTGAAGCTTTCTTT.

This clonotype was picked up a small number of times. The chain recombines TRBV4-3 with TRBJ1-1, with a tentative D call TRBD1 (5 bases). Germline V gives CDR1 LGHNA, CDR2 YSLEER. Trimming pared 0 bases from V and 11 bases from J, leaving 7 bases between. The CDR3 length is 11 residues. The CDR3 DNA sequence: TGCGCCAGCAGCCAAGAAGGGGAGGCTTTCTTT. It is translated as CASSQEGEAFF.

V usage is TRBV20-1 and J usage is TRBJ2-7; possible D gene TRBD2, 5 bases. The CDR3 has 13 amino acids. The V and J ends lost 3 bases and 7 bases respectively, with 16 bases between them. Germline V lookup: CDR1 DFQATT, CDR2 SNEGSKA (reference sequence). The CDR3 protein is CSASSALPGEQYF. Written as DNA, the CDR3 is TGCAGTGCTAGTTCGGCACTCCCGGGGGAGCAGTACTTC.

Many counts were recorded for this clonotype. The CDR3 nucleotides are TGCAGCGTTGATTGGGGGGGAATAAATGAGCAGTTCTTC. It specifies CSVDWGGINEQFF. The V gene is TRBV29-1, the J gene TRBJ2-1; 7 nucleotides match TRBD2. The junction had 6 bases not matched to a gene; V was cut back by 3 bases and J by 7 bases. Germline V CDR1 and CDR2: SQVTM, ANQGSEA. This CDR3 region has 13 residues.

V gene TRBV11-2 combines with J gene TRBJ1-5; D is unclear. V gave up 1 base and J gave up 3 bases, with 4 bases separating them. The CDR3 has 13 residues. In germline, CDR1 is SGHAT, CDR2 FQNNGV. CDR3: CASSLADNQPQHF. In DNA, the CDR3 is TGTGCCAGCAGCTTAGCAGACAATCAGCCCCAGCATTTT. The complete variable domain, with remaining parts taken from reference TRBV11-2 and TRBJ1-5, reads EAGVAQSPRYKIIEKRQSVAFWCNPISGHATLYWYQQILGQGPKLLIQFQNNGVVDDSQLPKDRFSAERLKGVDSTLKIQPAKLEDSAVYLCASSLADNQPQHFGDGTRLSIL.

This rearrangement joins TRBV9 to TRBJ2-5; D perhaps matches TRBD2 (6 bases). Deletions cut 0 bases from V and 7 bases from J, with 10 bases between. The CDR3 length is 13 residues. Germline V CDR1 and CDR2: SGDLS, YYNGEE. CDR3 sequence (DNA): TGTGCCAGCAGCGTAGTCCAGGGAGGGACCCAGTACTTC. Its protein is CASSVVQGGTQYF.

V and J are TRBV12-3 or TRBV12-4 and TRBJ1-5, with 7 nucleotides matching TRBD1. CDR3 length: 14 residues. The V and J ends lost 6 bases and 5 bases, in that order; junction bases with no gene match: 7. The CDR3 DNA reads TGTGCCAGCAGCCCCAGGGGGGGGGATCAGCCCCAGCATTTT. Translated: CASSPRGGDQPQHF.

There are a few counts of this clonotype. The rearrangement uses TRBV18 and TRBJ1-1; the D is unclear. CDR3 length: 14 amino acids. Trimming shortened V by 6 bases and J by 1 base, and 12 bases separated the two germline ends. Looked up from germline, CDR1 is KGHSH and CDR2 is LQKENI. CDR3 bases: TGTGCCAGCTCGCCCATGAGTAGGAACACTGAAGCTTTCTTT. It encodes CASSPMSRNTEAFF.

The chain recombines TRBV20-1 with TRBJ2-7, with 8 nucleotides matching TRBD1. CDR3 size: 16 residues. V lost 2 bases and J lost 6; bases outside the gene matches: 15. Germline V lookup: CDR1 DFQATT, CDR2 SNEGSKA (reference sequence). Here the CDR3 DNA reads TGCAGTGCTAGATGGAACTCCCGTAACAGGGGGGCCGAGCAGTACTTC. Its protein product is CSARWNSRNRGAEQYF.

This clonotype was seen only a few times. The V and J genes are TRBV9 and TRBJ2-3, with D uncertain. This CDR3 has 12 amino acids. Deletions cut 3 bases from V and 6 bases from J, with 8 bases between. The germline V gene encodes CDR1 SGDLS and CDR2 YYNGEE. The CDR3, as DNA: TGTGCCAGCAGCGCCACCCTCGATACGCAGTATTTT. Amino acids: CASSATLDTQYF. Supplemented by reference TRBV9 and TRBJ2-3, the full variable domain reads DSGVTQTPKHLITATGQRVTLRCSPRSGDLSVYWYQQSLDQGLQFLIQYYNGEERAKGNILERFSAQQFPDLHSELNLSSLELGDSALYFCASSATLDTQYFGPGTRLTVL.

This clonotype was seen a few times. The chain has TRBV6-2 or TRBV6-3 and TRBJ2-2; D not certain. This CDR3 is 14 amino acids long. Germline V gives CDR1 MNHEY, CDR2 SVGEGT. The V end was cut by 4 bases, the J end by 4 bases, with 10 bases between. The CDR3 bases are TGTGCCAGCAGTTCCTTGGGTGGCACCGGGGAGCTGTTTTTT. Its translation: CASSSLGGTGELFF.

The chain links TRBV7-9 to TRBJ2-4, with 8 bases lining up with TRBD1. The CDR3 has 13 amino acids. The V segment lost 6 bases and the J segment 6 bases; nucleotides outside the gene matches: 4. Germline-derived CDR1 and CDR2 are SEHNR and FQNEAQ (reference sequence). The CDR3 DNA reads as TGTGCCAGCAGGGGACAGGAGGGAAACATTCAGTACTTC. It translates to CASRGQEGNIQYF.

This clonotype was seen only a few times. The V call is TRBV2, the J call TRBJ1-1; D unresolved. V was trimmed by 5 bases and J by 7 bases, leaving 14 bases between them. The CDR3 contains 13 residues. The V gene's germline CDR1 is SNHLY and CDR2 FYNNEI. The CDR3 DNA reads TGTGCCAGCAGTCACGAGAGGGTTCTTGAAGCTTTCTTT. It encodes CASSHERVLEAFF.

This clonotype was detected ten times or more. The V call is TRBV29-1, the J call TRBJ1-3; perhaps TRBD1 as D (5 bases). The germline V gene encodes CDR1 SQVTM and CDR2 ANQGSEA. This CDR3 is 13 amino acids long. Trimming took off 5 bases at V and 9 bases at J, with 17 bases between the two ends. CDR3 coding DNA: TGCAGCGTTAATGGTCAGGGAAAGGGCACCATATATTTT. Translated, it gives CSVNGQGKGTIYF.